These T cell receptor beta chains were read from a single sample in a study of CD8+ T cells in alopecia areata. Libraries were prepared by immunoSEQ multiplex PCR; TCRdb keeps only in-frame clonotypes and omits some of them. The data hold 100,000 to 130,000 clones, with approximately 59% observed a single time. Sample: CD8+ T cells sorted from blood. These receptors were obtained from a human donor in good health. Both conserved end residues are part of each CDR3. D genes are given only for firm matches. Size is stated for part of the rows, as once, few or many counts, or as a class when the clone is expanded.

j_call d_call clone_size v_call cdr3_nt cdr3_aa
TRBJ2-1 - - TRBV5-1 TGCGCCAGCAGCTTCCGGGGGGCCCCCTACAATGAGCAGTTCTTC CASSFRGAPYNEQFF
TRBJ2-5 TRBD1 - TRBV5-1 TGCGCCAGCAGATTAGGGGGCTCAGAGACCCAGTACTTC CASRLGGSETQYF
TRBJ1-2 - - TRBV29-1 TGCAGCGTTGAAGGCAGGGCCACCTATGGCTACACCTTC CSVEGRATYGYTF
TRBJ2-7 - few TRBV19 TGTGCCAGTAGTCCCCAGGCTCCCCATTACGAGCAGTACTTC CASSPQAPHYEQYF
TRBJ1-2 TRBD1 - TRBV5-6 TGTGCCAGCAGCTTTGGGGACAGTTCCTATGGCTACACCTTC CASSFGDSSYGYTF
TRBJ2-2 - - TRBV2 TGTGCCAGCTGCCCCAGGGGACAACTCTACACCGGGGAGCTGTTTTTT CASCPRGQLYTGELFF
TRBJ2-7 TRBD1 many TRBV2 TGTGCCAGCGACAGGGGCTACGAGCAGTACTTC CASDRGYEQYF
TRBJ1-5 - - TRBV5-6 TGTGCCAGCAGCTTGGGAGGGTCGCATCAGCCCCAGCATTTT CASSLGGSHQPQHF
TRBJ2-4 - - TRBV11-2 TGTGCCAGCAGCCGACAGCCTTTAGCCAAAAACATTCAGTACTTC CASSRQPLAKNIQYF
TRBJ1-6 TRBD1 - TRBV7-9 TGTGCCAGCAGCCTACACAGGGGTGAGAATTCACCCCTCCACTTT CASSLHRGENSPLHF
TRBJ2-1 - - TRBV30 TGTGCCTGGACGCCCTCCTACAATGAGCAGTTCTTC CAWTPSYNEQFF
TRBJ2-2 - - TRBV27 TGTGCCAGCAGTTTCTCAGAAGGGACCGGGGAGCTGTTTTTT CASSFSEGTGELFF
TRBJ2-2 - - TRBV4-1 TGCGCCAGCAGCCAAGGTGCGGTAGTAGGGGGTCAGGGGAACACCGGGGAGCTGTTTTTT CASSQGAVVGGQGNTGELFF
TRBJ2-7 - - TRBV5-1 TGCGCCAGCAGCTTGACCTTGAGCTCCTACGAGCAGTACTTC CASSLTLSSYEQYF
TRBJ2-5 - few TRBV28 TGTGCCAGCAGTTTTGGACAGATCCAAGAGACCCAGTACTTC CASSFGQIQETQYF
TRBJ2-5 - - TRBV7-2 TGTGCCAGCAGCTTAGGGGCAGGACTGGAGACCCAGTACTTC CASSLGAGLETQYF
TRBJ2-7 TRBD1 - TRBV5-1 TGCGCCAGCCGGCCACGGGACAGGGCATACGAGCAGTACTTC CASRPRDRAYEQYF
TRBJ1-1 - - TRBV28 TGTGCCAGCAGTTTGGAGAACACTGAAGCTTTCTTT CASSLENTEAFF
TRBJ1-5 - few TRBV30 TGTGCCTGGAGCGGTGGTAGCAATCAGCCCCAGCATTTT CAWSGGSNQPQHF
TRBJ1-5 - - TRBV28 TGTGCCAGCAGTTTAGGGTCCCAGCCCCAGCATTTT CASSLGSQPQHF
TRBJ2-1 - few TRBV10-3 TGTGCCATCAGTGCGGACCCTGAGCAGTTCTTC CAISADPEQFF
TRBJ2-5 TRBD1 - TRBV5-1 TGCGCCAGCAGCATACACAGGGGGAGATGGGAGACCCAGTACTTC CASSIHRGRWETQYF
TRBJ2-3 - - TRBV7-8 TGTGCCAGCAGCATATCGCCGCCGGGCGGAGGGGACACAGATACGCAGTATTTT CASSISPPGGGDTDTQYF
TRBJ1-3 - few TRBV28 TGTGCCGTGGGGGAGGAAGCAGGAAACACCATATATTTT CAVGEEAGNTIYF
TRBJ2-5 TRBD1 - TRBV7-9 TGTGCCAGCAGCTTAGTGGACAGGGGTCGAGAGACCCAGTACTTC CASSLVDRGRETQYF
TRBJ2-7 - - TRBV10-3 TGTGCCATCAGTGGGGACCCCGAAATCTACGAGCAGTACTTC CAISGDPEIYEQYF
TRBJ2-7 - - TRBV5-6 TGTGCCAGCAGCTTAGGGTCCTCGCATTACGAGCAGTACTTC CASSLGSSHYEQYF
TRBJ1-5 TRBD1 - TRBV5-6 TGTGCCAGCAGCCCCGGGACAGGGTATCAGCCCCAGCATTTT CASSPGTGYQPQHF
TRBJ2-7 - few TRBV7-9 TGTGCCAGCAGACTCGGGTCCTACCCAGCCCACGAGCAGTACTTC CASRLGSYPAHEQYF
TRBJ1-2 - - TRBV6-5 TGTGCCAGCAGTTACCCTACAAAGGGGGGTAGCTATGGCTACACCTTC CASSYPTKGGSYGYTF
TRBJ2-1 - few TRBV29-1 TGCAGCGTTGAAGCCGGGTACAATGAGCAGTTCTTC CSVEAGYNEQFF
TRBJ1-5 TRBD1 many TRBV28 TGTGCCAGCAGTCTTGGGACAGGAGATAGCAATCAGCCCCAGCATTTT CASSLGTGDSNQPQHF
TRBJ1-1 - - TRBV28 TGTGCCAGCAGGATCCGGATAGGGGGGAACACTGAAGCTTTCTTT CASRIRIGGNTEAFF
TRBJ1-2 TRBD1 once TRBV13 TGTGCCAGCAGCCCCGGGACAGAAATGGGGGACTATGGCTACACCTTC CASSPGTEMGDYGYTF
TRBJ1-2 - - TRBV7-9 TGTGCCAGCATCGAGGGCAATGGCTACACCTTC CASIEGNGYTF
TRBJ2-7 TRBD1 - TRBV4-1 TGCGCCAGCAGCCAAGGTTCCGTCGGGACAGGGTTTGGCGAGCAGTACTTC CASSQGSVGTGFGEQYF
TRBJ1-1 - - TRBV5-1 TGCGCCAGCAGCTTGGCCGGTCTCACAAGCATGATGAACACTGAAGCTTTCTTT CASSLAGLTSMMNTEAFF
TRBJ2-1 - - TRBV4-1 TGCGCCAGCAGCCAAGTTCCGAGCTCCTACAATGAGCAGTTCTTC CASSQVPSSYNEQFF
TRBJ2-5 TRBD2 - TRBV27 TGTGCCAGCAGTTCCCTGGGACTAGCGGGGGTGGCCCAGTACTTC CASSSLGLAGVAQYF
TRBJ1-2 - - TRBV7-9 TGTGCCAGCAGCTCACATCCCGGAGAGGGGAGGTATGGCTACACCTTC CASSSHPGEGRYGYTF
TRBJ2-7 TRBD1 - TRBV29-1 TGCAGCGTCCGGGACAGCGGAACCTACGAGCAGTACTTC CSVRDSGTYEQYF
TRBJ2-1 TRBD1 - TRBV28 TGTGCCAGCATCGGGACAGGACTGAATGAGCAGTTCTTC CASIGTGLNEQFF
TRBJ1-1 - - TRBV28 TGTGCCAGCACCAACGGCGGTCAGACGAACACTGAAGCTTTCTTT CASTNGGQTNTEAFF
TRBJ2-2 - - TRBV2 TGTGCCAGCACAGATCGAACCGGGGAGCTGTTTTTT CASTDRTGELFF
TRBJ1-2 - - TRBV29-1 TGCAGGGGTGGGGGACCCGCGTCTAACTATGGCTACACCTTC CRGGGPASNYGYTF
TRBJ2-1 - - TRBV11-2 TGTGCCAGCAGCTTAGGGTCTAGCTCCTACAATGAGCAGTTCTTC CASSLGSSSYNEQFF
TRBJ2-2 - few TRBV5-6 TGTGCCAGCAGTCGAGACACCGGGGAGCTGTTTTTT CASSRDTGELFF
TRBJ2-2 TRBD1 - TRBV5-6 TGTGCCAGCGGGAAACAGGGGGCCGGGGAGCTGTTTTTT CASGKQGAGELFF
TRBJ1-1 - - TRBV25-1 TGTGCCAGCAGTGGCAGCTTCAGCCTCATGAACACTGAAGCTTTCTTT CASSGSFSLMNTEAFF
TRBJ1-2 - - TRBV14 TGTGCCAGCAGCCAAGGCGGGATCCAAAGAGGCTACACCTTC CASSQGGIQRGYTF
TRBJ2-1 - - TRBV6-5 TGTGCCAGCAGTTACGGAGCGGATTACAATGAGCAGTTCTTC CASSYGADYNEQFF
TRBJ2-5 - - TRBV5-1 TGCGCCAGCAGCTTGAGCGGCGAGACCCAGTACTTC CASSLSGETQYF
TRBJ1-1 - few TRBV5-6 TGTGCCAGCAGCTTCGGAGGACCCGAAGCTTTCTTT CASSFGGPEAFF
TRBJ1-2 - - TRBV5-1 TGCGCCAGCAGCTTCGGGGGCGACTCACCAATATATGGCTACACCTTC CASSFGGDSPIYGYTF
TRBJ2-1 - - TRBV7-9 TGTGCCAGCAGCCCCGATGCGTTTGAGCAGTTCTTC CASSPDAFEQFF
TRBJ2-5 - few TRBV4-1 TGCGCCAGCAGCCAAGTCTTATTCCCGGGAGTCGAGGGGGAGACCCAGTACTTC CASSQVLFPGVEGETQYF
TRBJ2-5 TRBD2 - TRBV7-8 TGTGCCAGCAGTTTTAGCGGGGTCAAAGAGACCCAGTACTTC CASSFSGVKETQYF